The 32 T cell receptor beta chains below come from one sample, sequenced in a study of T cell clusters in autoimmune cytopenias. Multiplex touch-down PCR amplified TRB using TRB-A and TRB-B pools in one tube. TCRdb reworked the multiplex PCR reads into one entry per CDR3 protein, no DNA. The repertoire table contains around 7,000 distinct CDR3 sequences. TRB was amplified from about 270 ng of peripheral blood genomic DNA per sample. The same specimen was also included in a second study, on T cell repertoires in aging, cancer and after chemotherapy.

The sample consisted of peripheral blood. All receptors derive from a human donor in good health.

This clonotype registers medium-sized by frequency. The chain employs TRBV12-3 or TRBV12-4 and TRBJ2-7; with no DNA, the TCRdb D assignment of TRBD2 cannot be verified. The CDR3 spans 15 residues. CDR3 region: CASTLAGGLRYEQYF.

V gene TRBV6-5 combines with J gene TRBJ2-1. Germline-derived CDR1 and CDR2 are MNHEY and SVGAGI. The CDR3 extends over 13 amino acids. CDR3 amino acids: CASSYSTRGEQFF.

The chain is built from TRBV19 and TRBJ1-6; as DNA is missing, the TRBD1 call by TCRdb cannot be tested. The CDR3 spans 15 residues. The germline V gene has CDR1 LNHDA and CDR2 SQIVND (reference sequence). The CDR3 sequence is CASTPGDRGNSPLHF.

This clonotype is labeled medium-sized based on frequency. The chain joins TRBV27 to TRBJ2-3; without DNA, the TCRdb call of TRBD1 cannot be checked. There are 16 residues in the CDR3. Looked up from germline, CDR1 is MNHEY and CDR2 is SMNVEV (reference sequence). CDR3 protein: CASSLSLAALVDTQYF.

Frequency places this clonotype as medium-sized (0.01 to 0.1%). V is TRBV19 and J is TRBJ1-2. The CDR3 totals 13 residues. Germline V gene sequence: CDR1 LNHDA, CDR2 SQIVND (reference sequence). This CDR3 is CASTSASVYGYTF.

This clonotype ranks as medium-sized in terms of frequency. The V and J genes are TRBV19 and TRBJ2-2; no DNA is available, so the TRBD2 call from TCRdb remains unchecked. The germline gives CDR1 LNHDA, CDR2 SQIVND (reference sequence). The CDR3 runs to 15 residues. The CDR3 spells CASSRAGGDTGELFF.

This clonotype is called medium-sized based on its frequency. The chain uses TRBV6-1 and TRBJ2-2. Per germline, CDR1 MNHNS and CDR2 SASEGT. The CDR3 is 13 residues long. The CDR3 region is CASSGEETGELFF.

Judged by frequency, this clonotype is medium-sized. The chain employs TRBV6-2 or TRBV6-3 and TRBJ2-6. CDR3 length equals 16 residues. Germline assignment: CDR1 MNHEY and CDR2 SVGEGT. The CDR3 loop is CASSTHRGSGANVLTF.

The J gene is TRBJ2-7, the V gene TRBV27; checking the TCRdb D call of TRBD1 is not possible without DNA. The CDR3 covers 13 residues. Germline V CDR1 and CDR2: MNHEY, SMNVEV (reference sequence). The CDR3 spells CASSFNRAYEQYF.

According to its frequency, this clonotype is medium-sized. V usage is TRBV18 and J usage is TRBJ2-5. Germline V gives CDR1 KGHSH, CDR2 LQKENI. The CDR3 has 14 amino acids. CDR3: CASSPSRGEETQYF.

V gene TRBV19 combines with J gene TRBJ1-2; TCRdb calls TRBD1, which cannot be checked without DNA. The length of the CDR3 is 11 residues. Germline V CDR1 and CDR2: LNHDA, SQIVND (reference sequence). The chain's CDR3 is CASGFGQGATF.

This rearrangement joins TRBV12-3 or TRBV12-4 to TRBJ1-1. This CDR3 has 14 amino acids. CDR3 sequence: CASSRTGARAEAFF.

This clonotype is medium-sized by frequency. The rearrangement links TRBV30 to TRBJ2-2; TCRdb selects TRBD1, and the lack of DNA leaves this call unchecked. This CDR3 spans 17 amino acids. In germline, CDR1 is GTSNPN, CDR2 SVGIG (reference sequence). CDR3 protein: CAWSLRTGQANTGELFF. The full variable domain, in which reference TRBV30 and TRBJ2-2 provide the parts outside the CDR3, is SQTIHQWPATLVQPVGSPLSLECTVEGTSNPNLYWYRQAAGRGLQLLFYSVGIGQISSEVPQNLSASRPQDRQFILSSKKLLLSDSGFYLCAWSLRTGQANTGELFFGEGSRLTVL.

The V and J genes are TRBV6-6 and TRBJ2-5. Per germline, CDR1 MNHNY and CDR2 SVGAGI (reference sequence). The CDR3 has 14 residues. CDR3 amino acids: CASSYKEIQETQYF.

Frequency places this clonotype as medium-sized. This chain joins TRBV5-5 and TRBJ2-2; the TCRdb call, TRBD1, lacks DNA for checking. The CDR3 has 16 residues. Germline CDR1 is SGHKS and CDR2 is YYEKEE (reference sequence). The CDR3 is CASSLAASGGAGELFF. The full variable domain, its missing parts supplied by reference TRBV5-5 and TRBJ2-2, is DAGVTQSPTHLIKTRGQQVTLRCSPISGHKSVSWYQQVLGQGPQFIFQYYEKEERGRGNFPDRFSARQFPNYSSELNVNALLLGDSALYLCASSLAASGGAGELFFGEGSRLTVL.

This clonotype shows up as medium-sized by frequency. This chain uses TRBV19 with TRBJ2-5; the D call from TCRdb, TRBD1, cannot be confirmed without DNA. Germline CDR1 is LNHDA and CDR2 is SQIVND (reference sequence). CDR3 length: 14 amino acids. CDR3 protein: CASSPTTGPETQYF.

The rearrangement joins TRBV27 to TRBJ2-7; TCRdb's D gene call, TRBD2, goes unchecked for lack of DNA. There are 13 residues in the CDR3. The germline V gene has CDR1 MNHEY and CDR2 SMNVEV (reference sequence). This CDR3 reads CASSPWRDYEQYF.

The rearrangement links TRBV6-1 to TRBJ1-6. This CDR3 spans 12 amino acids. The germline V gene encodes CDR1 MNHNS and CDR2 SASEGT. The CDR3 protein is CASSEGSSPLHF.

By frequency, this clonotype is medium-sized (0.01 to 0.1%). The CDR3 region is CASSSLAGGTDTQYF. V and J are TRBV12-3 or TRBV12-4 and TRBJ2-3; TCRdb proposes TRBD2, but this gene call is untestable without DNA. The CDR3 runs to 15 residues.

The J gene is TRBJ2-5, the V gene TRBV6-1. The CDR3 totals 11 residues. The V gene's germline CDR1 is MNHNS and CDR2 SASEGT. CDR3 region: CASRDGKTQYF.

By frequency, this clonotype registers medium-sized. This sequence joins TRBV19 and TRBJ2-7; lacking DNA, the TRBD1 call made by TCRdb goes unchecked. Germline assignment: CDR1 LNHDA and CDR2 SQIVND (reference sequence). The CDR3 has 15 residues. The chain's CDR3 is CASSKQQGSSYEQYF.

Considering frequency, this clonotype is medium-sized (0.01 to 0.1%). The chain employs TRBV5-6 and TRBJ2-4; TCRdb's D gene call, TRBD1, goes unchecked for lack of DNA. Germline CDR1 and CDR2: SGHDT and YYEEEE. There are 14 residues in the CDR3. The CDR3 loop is CASSQGTGKNIQYF.

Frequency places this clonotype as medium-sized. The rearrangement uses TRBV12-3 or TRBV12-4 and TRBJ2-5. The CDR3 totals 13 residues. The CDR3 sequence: CASSLIESETQYF.

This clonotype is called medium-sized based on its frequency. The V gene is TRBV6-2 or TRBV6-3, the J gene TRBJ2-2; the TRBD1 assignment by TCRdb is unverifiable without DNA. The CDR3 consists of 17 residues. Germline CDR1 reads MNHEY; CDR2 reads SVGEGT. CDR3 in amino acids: CASRLLRTGPNTGELFF.

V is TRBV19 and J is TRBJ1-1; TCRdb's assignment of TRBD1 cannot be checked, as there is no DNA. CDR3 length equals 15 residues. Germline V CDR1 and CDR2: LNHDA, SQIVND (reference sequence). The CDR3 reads CASSIDPGLNTEAFF.

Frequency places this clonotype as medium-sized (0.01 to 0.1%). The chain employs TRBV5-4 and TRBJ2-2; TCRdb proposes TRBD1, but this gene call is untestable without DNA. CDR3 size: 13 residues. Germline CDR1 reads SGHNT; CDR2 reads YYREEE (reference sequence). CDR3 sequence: CATRTGGTGELFF. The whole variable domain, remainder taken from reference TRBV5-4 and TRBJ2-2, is ETGVTQSPTHLIKTRGQQVTLRCSSQSGHNTVSWYQQALGQGPQFIFQYYREEENGRGNFPPRFSGLQFPNYSSELNVNALELDDSALYLCATRTGGTGELFFGEGSRLTVL.

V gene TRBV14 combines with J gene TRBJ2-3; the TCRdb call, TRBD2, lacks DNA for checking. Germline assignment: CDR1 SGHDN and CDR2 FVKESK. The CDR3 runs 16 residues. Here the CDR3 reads CASSQGLAAITDTQYF.

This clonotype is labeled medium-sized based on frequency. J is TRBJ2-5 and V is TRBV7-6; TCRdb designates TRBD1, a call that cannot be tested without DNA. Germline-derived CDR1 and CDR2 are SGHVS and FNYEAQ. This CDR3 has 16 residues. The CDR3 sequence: CASSTNYRRGGETQYF.

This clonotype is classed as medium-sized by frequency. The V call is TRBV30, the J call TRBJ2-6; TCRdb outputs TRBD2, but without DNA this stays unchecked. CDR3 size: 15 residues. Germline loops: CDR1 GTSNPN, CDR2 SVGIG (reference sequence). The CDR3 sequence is CAWNIEGHGANVLTF.

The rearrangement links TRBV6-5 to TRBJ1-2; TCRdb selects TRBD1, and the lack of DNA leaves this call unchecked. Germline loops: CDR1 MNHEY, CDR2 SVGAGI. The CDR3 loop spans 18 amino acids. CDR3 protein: CASSYSTGRAWVNYGYTF.

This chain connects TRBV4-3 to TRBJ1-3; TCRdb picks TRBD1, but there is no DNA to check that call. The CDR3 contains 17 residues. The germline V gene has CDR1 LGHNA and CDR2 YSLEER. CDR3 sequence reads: CASSQDSTGRSGNTIYF.

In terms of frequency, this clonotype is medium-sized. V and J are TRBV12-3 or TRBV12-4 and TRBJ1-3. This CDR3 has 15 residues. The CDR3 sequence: CASSFPLYAGNTIYF.